This TCR beta chain stems from a study of shared clonotypes between healthy human individuals. Study-wide results and limits: Inspection by rarefaction showed sorted-subset sequencing to be incomplete despite large depth. Sampling used blood alone; tissue repertoires probably differ.

On this clone: The antigen remains undetermined.

Sorted subsets were amplified in replicate PCRs using approximately 200 ng DNA, tens of thousands of T cell genomes. Measured with immunoSEQ multiplex PCR; TCRdb has only the in-frame clones, and not every one. Among roughly 1.4 million clones, about 98.5% were seen once, and the ten largest hold around 0.33%. V shed 5 bases, J shed 5 bases, and the junction held 7 bases outside the gene matches. The CDR3 covers 15 residues. The germline V gene encodes CDR1 LNHDA and CDR2 SQIVND (reference sequence). This TCR was recovered from a man younger than 40 in good health. The sample comprised naive CD4+ T cells sorted from blood. This sample's subset: CD45RA+ positively selected. This chain joins TRBV19 and TRBJ2-7; TRBD1 aligns across 12 bases. CDR3 nucleotide sequence: TGTGCCAGTAGTTTGGGGACAGGGGGCCGGGACGAGCAGTACTTC. This gives the protein CASSLGTGGRDEQYF.